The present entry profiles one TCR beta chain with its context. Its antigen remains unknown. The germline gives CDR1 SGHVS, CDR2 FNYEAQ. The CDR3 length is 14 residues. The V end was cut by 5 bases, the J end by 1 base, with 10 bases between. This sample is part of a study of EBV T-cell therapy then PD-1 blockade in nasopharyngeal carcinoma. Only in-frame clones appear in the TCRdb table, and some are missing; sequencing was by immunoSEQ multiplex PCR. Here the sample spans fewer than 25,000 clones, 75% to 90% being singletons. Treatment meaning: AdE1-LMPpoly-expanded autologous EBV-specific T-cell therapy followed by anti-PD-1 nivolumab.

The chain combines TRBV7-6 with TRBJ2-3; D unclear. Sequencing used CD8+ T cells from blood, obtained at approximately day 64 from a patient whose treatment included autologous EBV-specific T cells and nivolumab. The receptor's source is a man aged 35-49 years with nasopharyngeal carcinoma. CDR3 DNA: TGTGCCAGCAGCCGCCTATTGGGCACAGATACGCAGTATTTT. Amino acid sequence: CASSRLLGTDTQYF.